Shown below are 29 T cell receptor beta chains from a single sample sequenced in a study of identical twins. TCRdb reprocessed the 5' RACE reads via MiXCR and lists one record per CDR3 protein. The sample lists 1.5 million to 2 million distinct CDR3 sequences; around 33% were seen once. The sample taken for sequencing was cord blood. The receptors here all came from a newborn girl in good health.

V gene TRBV9 combines with J gene TRBJ2-7, with D possibly being TRBD1 or TRBD2 (6 bases each). The length of the CDR3 is 14 residues. Trimming removed 0 bases from V and 2 bases from J, with 9 bases in between. Germline V gene data show CDR1 as SGDLS and CDR2 as YYNGEE. The CDR3 loop is CASSVGGDTYEQYF. CDR3 bases: TGTGCCAGCAGCGTAGGGGGGGACACCTACGAGCAGTACTTC.

This chain connects TRBV29-1 to TRBJ2-1, with D perhaps assigned TRBD1 or TRBD2 (5 bases each). TRBJ2-7 explains the end of the DNA better; the J call may be wrong. Germline V gene lookup returns CDR1 SQVTM and CDR2 ANQGSEA. CDR3 length: 13 amino acids. CDR3 in amino acids: CSVEGPTYNEQYF. The CDR3 nucleotides read TGCAGCGTTGAGGGACCGACCTACAATGAGCAGTACTTC.

V and J are TRBV4-1 and TRBJ2-3; 12 bases match TRBD2. The CDR3 loop spans 16 amino acids. V trimming: 5 bases; J trimming: 2 bases; junction bases outside the gene matches: 5. In germline, CDR1 is MGHRA, CDR2 YSYEKL. CDR3 DNA sequence: TGCGCCAGCAGCACACTAGCGGGGGGCCTCACAGATACGCAGTATTTT. Encoded protein: CASSTLAGGLTDTQYF.

J is TRBJ2-1 and V is TRBV5-1; 10 positions match TRBD2. The trim removed 0 bases at V and 15 bases at J, leaving 12 bases unmatched. Germline CDR1 reads SGHRS; CDR2 reads YFSETQ. CDR3 size: 15 residues. CDR3 sequence (DNA): TGCGCCAGCAGCTTGGCTAGCGGGAGTAGCGTACTGCGGTTCTTC. As protein: CASSLASGSSVLRFF.

The chain joins TRBV11-2 to TRBJ2-5, with 9 bases matching TRBD1. With V trimmed by 6 bases and J by 11 bases, 13 bases remained unmatched. Germline V CDR1 and CDR2: SGHAT, FQNNGV. The CDR3 sequence is 14 residues long. The CDR3 DNA follows: TGTGCCAGCAGGAAGACAGGGGGTAGGGGTGAGCAGTACTTC. Translated: CASRKTGGRGEQYF.

This clonotype turned up a few times. J is TRBJ2-1 and V is TRBV12-3 or TRBV12-4; no definite D call. The V and J ends lost 5 bases and 13 bases respectively, with 18 bases between them. CDR3 length: 13 residues. CDR3 sequence (DNA): TGTGCCAGCAGTCCTCGGACCCAAGAGACCCAGTTCTTC. It specifies CASSPRTQETQFF.

The chain has TRBV6-2 or TRBV6-3 and TRBJ1-5, with D possibly matching TRBD1 (5 bases). Germline CDR1 is MNHEY and CDR2 is SVGEGT. Trimming took 2 bases from V and 2 from J, leaving 10 bases between them. The CDR3 loop spans 15 amino acids. DNA of the CDR3: TGTGCCAGCAGTTACGGAATACAGGGCAATCAGCCCCAGCATTTT. Amino acid sequence: CASSYGIQGNQPQHF.

J is TRBJ2-1 and V is TRBV20-1; D may be TRBD1 (5 bases). Germline V gene lookup returns CDR1 DFQATT and CDR2 SNEGSKA (reference sequence). The CDR3 length is 14 residues. The V and J ends lost 5 bases and 8 bases respectively, with 19 bases between them. The CDR3 region is CSARGAALRDEQFF. The CDR3 coding sequence is TGCAGTGCTCGTGGGGCTGCCCTCCGGGATGAGCAGTTCTTC.

The table lists this clonotype with a few counts. This CDR3 is CATDSPNEQFF. CDR3 nucleotides: TGTGCCACAGACAGCCCAAATGAGCAGTTCTTC. This chain joins TRBV7-9 and TRBJ2-1; D perhaps matches TRBD1 (5 bases). The CDR3 runs 11 residues. Germline V gene lookup returns CDR1 SEHNR and CDR2 FQNEAQ (reference sequence). V gave up 10 bases and J gave up 7 bases, with 11 bases separating them.

Note on this clonotype: A read error may produce the germline difference seen at one junction end. CDR3 protein: CSARAGDGTGTQYF. The CDR3 DNA follows: TGCAGTGCTAGAGCGGGCGATGGCACAGGTACGCAGTATTTT. This chain joins TRBV20-1 and TRBJ2-3; possible D gene TRBD1, 5 bases. The CDR3 is 14 amino acids. Germline V gene sequence: CDR1 DFQATT, CDR2 SNEGSKA (reference sequence).

This clonotype was counted many times. The chain links TRBV4-1 to TRBJ2-3; D not resolved. This CDR3 comprises 13 residues. Trimming removed 2 bases from V and 3 bases from J, with 6 bases in between. Germline loops: CDR1 MGHRA, CDR2 YSYEKL. The CDR3 DNA is TGCGCCAGCAGCCAATACGTGACAGATACGCAGTATTTT. This sequence encodes CASSQYVTDTQYF.

This clonotype was seen a few times. This rearrangement joins TRBV20-1 to TRBJ2-1; TRBD2 might be the D (6 bases). Looked up from germline, CDR1 is DFQATT and CDR2 is SNEGSKA (reference sequence). Trimming took off 0 bases at V and 8 bases at J, with 14 bases between the two ends. This CDR3 contains 14 residues. As DNA, the CDR3 is TGCAGTGCTAGAGATAGGAGGGAGAGGGATGAGCAGTTCTTC. Encoded protein: CSARDRRERDEQFF.

V is TRBV5-1 and J is TRBJ2-1; 15 nucleotides match TRBD2. The CDR3 has 17 amino acids. CDR1 is SGHRS, CDR2 YFSETQ, per germline. The CDR3 spells CTSSLGLAGGIYNEQFF. As DNA, the CDR3 is TGCACGAGCAGCTTGGGACTAGCGGGGGGAATTTACAATGAGCAGTTCTTC.

This clonotype was observed once. V gene TRBV14 combines with J gene TRBJ1-5, with D unclear. V shed 0 bases and J shed 0 bases, with 15 bases lying between them. CDR1 SGHDN and CDR2 FVKESK come from the germline V gene. This CDR3 spans 18 amino acids. CDR3 nucleotides: TGTGCCAGCAGCCAAGATACCCAGGCCCTATATAGCAATCAGCCCCAGCATTTT. Amino acid sequence: CASSQDTQALYSNQPQHF.

This clonotype was seen a few times. The gene calls are TRBV10-3 and TRBJ2-2; D unclear. Between the trimmed V and J ends, which lost 10 bases and 0 bases, there was a span of 15 bases. This CDR3 is 15 amino acids long. CDR1 is ENHRY, CDR2 SYGVKD, per germline. The CDR3 region has the DNA TGTGCCACGCGAGGAAGCCCTACGAACACCGGGGAGCTGTTTTTT. This sequence encodes CATRGSPTNTGELFF.

This clonotype was picked up a small number of times. This rearrangement joins TRBV12-3 or TRBV12-4 to TRBJ2-1; 8 bases are a match to TRBD2. The CDR3 spans 14 residues. With 3 bases clipped from V and 7 bases from J, the junction kept 5 bases outside the gene matches. CDR3 in DNA: TGTGCCAGCAGTTTTAGCGGGGTATGGAATGAGCAGTTCTTC. Its protein product is CASSFSGVWNEQFF.

This clonotype was seen a handful of times. The V and J genes are TRBV2 and TRBJ1-6; no clear D gene. The germline V and J ends were trimmed by 7 bases and 5 bases, with 6 bases remaining between them. Germline CDR1 SNHLY, CDR2 FYNNEI. This CDR3 has 12 residues. CDR3 nucleotide sequence: TGTGCCAGCACAGGAGATAATTCACCCCTCCACTTT. Amino acid sequence: CASTGDNSPLHF.

The chain employs TRBV7-2 and TRBJ2-7; TRBD2 might be the D (6 bases). CDR1 and CDR2 (germline): SGHTA, FQGNSA. V was pared by 1 base and J by 3 bases, with 16 bases between. The CDR3 is 16 residues long. As DNA, the CDR3 is TGTGCCAGCAGCTTAGGACTAGTAGTTGGGGGCTACGAGCAGTACTTC. It yields the protein CASSLGLVVGGYEQYF.

This clonotype was counted a few times. This rearrangement joins TRBV25-1 to TRBJ2-5, with D tentatively TRBD1 or TRBD2 (5 bases each). The DNA matches TRBJ2-7 better at its end, which makes the J call doubtful. The CDR3 has 15 residues. Germline V gene sequence: CDR1 MGHDK, CDR2 SYGVNS. This chain's CDR3 is CASSAPGRGIFEQYF. Written as DNA, the CDR3 is TGTGCCAGCAGTGCCCCGGGACGGGGAATCTTCGAGCAGTACTTC.

This clonotype was detected a few times. The rearrangement joins TRBV24-1 to TRBJ1-5, with D uncertain. The CDR3 loop spans 14 amino acids. Per the germline V gene, CDR1 is KGHDR and CDR2 is SFDVKD. The ends were cut back, 9 bases at V and 0 bases at J, with 11 bases in the middle. In nucleotides, the CDR3 is TGTGCCACCGGAGGTACTTATAGCAATCAGCCCCAGCATTTT. Amino acid sequence: CATGGTYSNQPQHF.

The CDR3 here is CASSGATYSNQPQHF. CDR3 coding DNA: TGTGCCAGTAGTGGGGCGACTTATAGCAATCAGCCCCAGCATTTT. V is TRBV19 and J is TRBJ1-5; maybe TRBD1 (5 bases). The ends were cut back, 5 bases at V and 0 bases at J, with 11 bases in the middle. The CDR3 is made up of 15 amino acids. The germline gives CDR1 LNHDA, CDR2 SQIVND (reference sequence).

Only a few counts were recorded for this clonotype. This chain uses TRBV20-1 with TRBJ2-7; D tentatively fits TRBD1 or TRBD2 (5 bases each). The germline V gene encodes CDR1 DFQATT and CDR2 SNEGSKA (reference sequence). CDR3 length: 14 residues. Trimming removed 5 bases from V and 4 bases from J, with 18 bases in between. CDR3 bases: TGCAGTGCTTCCTCGGGGCAGGGTGGATACGAGCAGTACTTC. The encoded protein is CSASSGQGGYEQYF.

The sample holds a few counts of this clonotype. This chain links TRBV2 with TRBJ2-1; D possibly matches TRBD1 or TRBD2 (5 bases each). The V and J ends lost 4 bases and 4 bases respectively, with 20 bases between them. Germline values: CDR1 SNHLY, CDR2 FYNNEI. This CDR3 is 17 amino acids long. The CDR3 loop reads CASSGGWMGDGYNEQFF. Here the CDR3 DNA reads TGTGCCAGCAGTGGGGGGTGGATGGGGGATGGTTACAATGAGCAGTTCTTC.

CDR3 residues: CASSLALRGAETQYF. As DNA, the CDR3 is TGCGCCAGCAGCTTGGCACTCCGGGGCGCAGAGACCCAGTACTTC. The genes are TRBV5-1 and TRBJ2-5; either TRBD1 or TRBD2 may fit D (5 bases each). Per germline, CDR1 SGHRS and CDR2 YFSETQ. V was clipped by 0 bases and J by 4 bases, with 13 bases between them. This CDR3 has 15 amino acids.

This clonotype occurred many times. The chain employs TRBV10-3 and TRBJ2-3; 8 bases fit TRBD2. The germline gives CDR1 ENHRY, CDR2 SYGVKD. The J segment lost 0 bases and the V segment lost 5 bases, leaving 4 bases of the junction unmatched. The CDR3 loop spans 15 amino acids. CDR3: CAISLTSGSTDTQYF. CDR3 nucleotides: TGTGCCATCAGTCTCACTAGCGGAAGCACAGATACGCAGTATTTT.

The V gene is TRBV20-1, the J gene TRBJ2-1; 7 bases fit TRBD2. With 0 bases clipped from V and 4 bases from J, the junction kept 6 bases outside the gene matches. This CDR3 is 15 amino acids long. Germline V gene lookup returns CDR1 DFQATT and CDR2 SNEGSKA (reference sequence). For the CDR3, the DNA is TGCAGTGCTAGAGAGGTTCTAGCGGCTTACAATGAGCAGTTCTTC. Protein product: CSAREVLAAYNEQFF.

This clonotype was seen a handful of times. V is TRBV30 and J is TRBJ2-3; no firm D call. Germline CDR1 GTSNPN, CDR2 SVGIG (reference sequence). The germline V and J ends were trimmed by 0 bases and 2 bases, with 9 bases remaining between them. The CDR3 loop spans 14 amino acids. CDR3 loop: CAWSVRGFTDTQYF. CDR3 in DNA: TGTGCCTGGAGTGTACGTGGGTTCACAGATACGCAGTATTTT.

This clonotype has only one observation. The chain employs TRBV7-6 and TRBJ2-5; possible D gene TRBD2, 5 bases. The J call may be wrong; the DNA end is better matched by TRBJ2-7. CDR1 SGHVS and CDR2 FNYEAQ come from the germline V gene. The CDR3 consists of 16 residues. CDR3 sequence reads: CASSLEPGREGNEQYF. The CDR3 nucleotides read TGTGCCAGCAGCTTAGAGCCTGGACGTGAGGGTAACGAGCAGTACTTC.

The chain employs TRBV20-1 and TRBJ2-7; 7 bases align to TRBD1. The trim removed 0 bases at V and 1 base at J, leaving 6 bases unmatched. This CDR3 has 15 residues. The germline gives CDR1 DFQATT, CDR2 SNEGSKA (reference sequence). In nucleotides, the CDR3 is TGCAGTGCTAGAGATCCGGGACAGCCTTCCTACGAGCAGTACTTC. It yields the protein CSARDPGQPSYEQYF.